These 5 T cell receptor beta chains originate from one sample sequenced in a study of CD4 T cells in relation to SARS-CoV-2 and coronaviruses. These TCRs' antigens remain unknown. The unexposed donors gave CD4+ T cells in about 2010-2019, prior to COVID-19. The cells were cultured for under 13 days before CD4+ T cells were isolated. Clones were sequenced by immunoSEQ multiplex PCR, and TCRdb holds only the in-frame ones, with some missing. The sample shows roughly 17,000 clones, 70% to 85% of them seen only once. Specimen: CD4+ T cells from PBMCs, cultured in vitro. These receptors were obtained from a human donor in good health.

This sequence joins TRBV2 and TRBJ1-2; TRBD1 aligns across 8 bases. The ends lost 6 bases at V and 3 bases at J; junction bases unmatched: 6. The CDR3 is 14 residues long. Germline CDR1 SNHLY, CDR2 FYNNEI. The CDR3 reads CASSVEDRDYGYTF. In DNA form, the CDR3 reads TGTGCCAGCAGCGTCGAGGACAGGGACTATGGCTACACCTTC.

This clone was seen only once. The chain employs TRBV10-3 and TRBJ2-3; possible D gene TRBD1, 6 bases. The germline V and J ends were trimmed by 8 bases and 2 bases, with 14 bases remaining between them. The CDR3 contains 14 residues. Germline CDR1 reads ENHRY; CDR2 reads SYGVKD. In nucleotides, the CDR3 is TGTGCCATCGGACAGCTCCCTTCCACAGATACGCAGTATTTT. Encoded protein: CAIGQLPSTDTQYF.

This clone occurred a few times. The CDR3, as DNA: TGTGCCAGTAATTCACCCAACAGCCTTGAAGCTTTCTTT. Translating it yields CASNSPNSLEAFF. V is TRBV19 and J is TRBJ1-1; D remains ambiguous. V lost 7 bases and J lost 7, with 16 bases in between. Germline values: CDR1 LNHDA, CDR2 SQIVND (reference sequence). This CDR3 region has 13 residues.

This clone was seen more than once but under ten times. This sequence joins TRBV28 and TRBJ2-7; TRBD1 aligns across 12 bases. This CDR3 comprises 16 residues. V dropped 7 bases and J dropped 7; count of bases not matched to a gene: 14. Germline-derived CDR1 and CDR2 are MDHEN and SYDVKM. CDR3 protein: CASTRTPGQGAGEQYF. The CDR3 DNA sequence: TGTGCCAGCACTCGGACTCCGGGACAGGGGGCGGGGGAGCAGTACTTC.

CDR3 DNA sequence: TGTGCCAGCAGCCTTAGTGGGGTCGAGGAAGCTTTCTTT. This sequence encodes CASSLSGVEEAFF. V and J are TRBV3-1 (or the pseudogene TRBV3-2) and TRBJ1-1; D is unresolved. V was trimmed by 4 bases and J by 8 bases, leaving 14 bases between them. The germline V gene encodes CDR1 LGHDT and CDR2 YNNKEL (reference sequence). The CDR3 contains 13 residues.